This T cell receptor (beta chain) was sequenced during a study of shared clonotypes between healthy human individuals. This clone has just a few counts. The germline gives CDR1 SGDLS, CDR2 YYNGEE. The CDR3 runs to 15 residues. Trimming removed 5 bases from V and 4 bases from J; junction bases left unmatched: 9. Generated by immunoSEQ multiplex PCR, the TCRdb table keeps only in-frame clones and is missing some. Of roughly 1,100,000 clones listed, roughly 80% are singletons. The sequence was obtained from a man aged 18 to 35 in good health. J is TRBJ1-1 and V is TRBV9; 9 bases map to TRBD1. The material sequenced was memory CD4+ T cells sorted from blood. This sample's subset: CD45RA-negative fraction. The CDR3, as DNA: TGTGCCAGCAGGGACAGGGGATCAGCGAGCACTGAAGCTTTCTTT. Translated: CASRDRGSASTEAFF.